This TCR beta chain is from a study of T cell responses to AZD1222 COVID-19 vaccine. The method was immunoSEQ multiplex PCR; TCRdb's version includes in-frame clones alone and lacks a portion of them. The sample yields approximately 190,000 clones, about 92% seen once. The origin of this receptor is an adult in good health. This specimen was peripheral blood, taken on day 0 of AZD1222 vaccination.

The CDR3 reads CASSPYNEQFF. The CDR3 DNA is TGTGCCAGCAGCCCCTACAATGAGCAGTTCTTC. The chain has TRBV5-5 and TRBJ2-1; D gene unclear. V dropped 4 bases and J dropped 2 bases, with 1 base sitting between them. The CDR3 loop spans 11 amino acids. Germline CDR1 is SGHKS and CDR2 is YYEKEE (reference sequence). The full variable domain, in which reference TRBV5-5 and TRBJ2-1 provide the parts outside the CDR3, is DAGVTQSPTHLIKTRGQQVTLRCSPISGHKSVSWYQQVLGQGPQFIFQYYEKEERGRGNFPDRFSARQFPNYSSELNVNALLLGDSALYLCASSPYNEQFFGPGTRLTVL.